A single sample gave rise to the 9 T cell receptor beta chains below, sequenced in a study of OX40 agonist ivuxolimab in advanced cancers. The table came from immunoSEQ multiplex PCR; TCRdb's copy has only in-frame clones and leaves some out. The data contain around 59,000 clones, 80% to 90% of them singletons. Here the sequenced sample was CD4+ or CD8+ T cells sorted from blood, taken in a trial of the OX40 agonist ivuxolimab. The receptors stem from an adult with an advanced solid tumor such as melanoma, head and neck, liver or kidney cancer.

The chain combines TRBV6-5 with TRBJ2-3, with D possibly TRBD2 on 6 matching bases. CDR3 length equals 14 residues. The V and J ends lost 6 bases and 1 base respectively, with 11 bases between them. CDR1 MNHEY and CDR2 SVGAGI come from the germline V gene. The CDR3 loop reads CASRAEGGTDTQYF. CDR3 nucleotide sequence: TGTGCCAGCAGAGCGGAGGGCGGCACAGATACGCAGTATTTT.

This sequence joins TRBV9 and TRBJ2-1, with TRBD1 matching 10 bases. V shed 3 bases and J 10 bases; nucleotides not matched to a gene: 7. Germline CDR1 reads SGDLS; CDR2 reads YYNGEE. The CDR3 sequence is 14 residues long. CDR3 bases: TGTGCCAGCAGCGAGGGGGACAGGGGAAACGAGCAGTTCTTC. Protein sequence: CASSEGDRGNEQFF.

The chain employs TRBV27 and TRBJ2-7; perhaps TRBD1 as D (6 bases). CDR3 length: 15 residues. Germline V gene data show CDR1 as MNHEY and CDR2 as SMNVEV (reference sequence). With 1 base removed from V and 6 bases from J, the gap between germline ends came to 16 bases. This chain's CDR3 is CASSLLGDKGSEQYF. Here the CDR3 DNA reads TGTGCCAGCAGTTTATTAGGGGACAAGGGATCCGAGCAGTACTTC.

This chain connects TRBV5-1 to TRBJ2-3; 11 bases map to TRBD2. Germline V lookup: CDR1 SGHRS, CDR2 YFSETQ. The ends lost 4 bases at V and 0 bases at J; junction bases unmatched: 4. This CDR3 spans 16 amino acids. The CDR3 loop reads CASSPRLAGSTDTQYF. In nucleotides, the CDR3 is TGCGCCAGCAGCCCCCGACTAGCGGGGAGCACAGATACGCAGTATTTT.

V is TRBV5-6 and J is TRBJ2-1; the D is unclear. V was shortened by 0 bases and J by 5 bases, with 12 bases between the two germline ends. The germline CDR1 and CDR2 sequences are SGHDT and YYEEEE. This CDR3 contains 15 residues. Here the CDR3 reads CASSLGLRSHNEQFF. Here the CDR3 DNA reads TGTGCCAGCAGCTTGGGACTCAGGTCCCACAATGAGCAGTTCTTC.

The CDR3 DNA reads TGTGCCAGCAGCCCCGGGCCCTACGAGCAGTACTTC. The encoded protein is CASSPGPYEQYF. The chain is built from TRBV7-9 and TRBJ2-7; unclear D gene. V gave up 5 bases and J gave up 2 bases, with 7 bases separating them. CDR3 length equals 12 residues. CDR1 is SEHNR, CDR2 FQNEAQ, per germline (reference sequence).

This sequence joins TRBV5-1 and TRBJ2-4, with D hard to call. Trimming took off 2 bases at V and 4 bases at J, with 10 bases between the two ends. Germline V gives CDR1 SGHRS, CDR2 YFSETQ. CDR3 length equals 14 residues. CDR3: CASSLPTEKNIQYF. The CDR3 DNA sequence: TGCGCCAGCAGCTTACCGACGGAGAAAAACATTCAGTACTTC.

CDR3 sequence (DNA): TGTGCCAGCAGCCAAGATACCGCTGAAGCTTTCTTT. Amino acid sequence: CASSQDTAEAFF. V usage is TRBV14 and J usage is TRBJ1-1; D gene unclear. From germline, CDR1 is SGHDN and CDR2 FVKESK. This CDR3 is built from 12 residues. Trimming pared 0 bases from V and 6 bases from J, leaving 5 bases between.

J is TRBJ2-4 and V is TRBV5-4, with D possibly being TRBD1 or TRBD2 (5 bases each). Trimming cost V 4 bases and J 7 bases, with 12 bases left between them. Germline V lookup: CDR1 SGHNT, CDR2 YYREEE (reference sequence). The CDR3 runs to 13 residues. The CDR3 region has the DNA TGTGCCAGCAGCCTCAGGGAGTCTAACATTCAGTACTTC. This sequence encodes CASSLRESNIQYF.